This TCR beta chain was sequenced for a study of OX40 agonist ivuxolimab in advanced cancers. Turning to the study itself: Enrollees could have had prior anti-PD-1, anti-PD-L1 or anti-CTLA-4 therapy, which more than 30% had received.

The CDR3 extends over 16 amino acids. Between the trimmed V and J ends, which lost 3 bases and 0 bases, there was a span of 12 bases. Germline V lookup: CDR1 MRHNA, CDR2 SNTAGT. Assay used: immunoSEQ multiplex PCR; TCRdb lists only in-frame clones, some missing. The table shows about 89,000 clones, with approximately 91% occurring only once. The TCR originated in an adult with an advanced solid tumor such as melanoma, head and neck, liver or kidney cancer. This specimen consisted of CD4+ or CD8+ T cells sorted from blood, obtained in a trial of the OX40 agonist ivuxolimab. The chain carries TRBV6-4 and TRBJ2-1, with D unresolved. The CDR3 nucleotides are TGTGCCAGCAGTGATTGGGCTAAGAGCTCCTACAATGAGCAGTTCTTC. Its translation: CASSDWAKSSYNEQFF.